Shown below are 10 T cell receptor beta chains from a single sample sequenced in a study of T cell repertoires in cytomegalovirus infection. What these receptors recognize is not known. TCRdb called the reads again in MiXCR, with one record for every CDR3 protein. Here the sample spans 700,000 to 900,000 distinct CDR3 sequences, 29% being singletons. The source was cultured CD8+ T cells from PBMCs, collected from culture after CMV antigen stimulation. Every receptor here comes from a human donor in good health (CMV status not recorded). Some clones in this sample may be carry-over from other donors' samples.

This clonotype showed up many times. The V call is TRBV7-6, the J call TRBJ1-1; no firm D call. Germline V lookup: CDR1 SGHVS, CDR2 FNYEAQ. The V end was cut by 3 bases, the J end by 4 bases, with 9 bases between. The CDR3 length is 13 residues. The CDR3 DNA sequence: TGTGCCAGCAGCTTTAAGTCGCGCACTGAAGCTTTCTTT. This codes for CASSFKSRTEAFF. The whole variable domain, remainder taken from reference TRBV7-6 and TRBJ1-1, is GAGVSQSPRYKVTKRGQDVALRCDPISGHVSLYWYRQALGQGPEFLTYFNYEAQQDKSGLPNDRFSAERPEGSISTLTIQRTEQRDSAMYRCASSFKSRTEAFFGQGTRLTVV.

This clonotype was detected once. The chain combines TRBV7-9 with TRBJ2-1; no definite D call. The CDR3 contains 16 residues. Trimming removed 5 bases at V and 5 bases at J, with 19 bases between. Germline V lookup: CDR1 SEHNR, CDR2 FQNEAQ (reference sequence). CDR3 amino acids: CASSPTFPPGNNEQFF. DNA of the CDR3: TGTGCCAGCAGCCCTACCTTCCCCCCGGGCAACAATGAGCAGTTCTTC.

This clonotype was recorded a few times. V is TRBV7-6 and J is TRBJ2-5, with D maybe TRBD1 (7 bases). This CDR3 is 15 amino acids long. V was cut by 5 bases and J by 4 bases, with 17 bases left in between. The V gene's germline CDR1 is SGHVS and CDR2 FNYEAQ. For the CDR3, the DNA is TGTGCCAGCAGCCGGAACAGGGGAGGAGGAGAGACCCAGTACTTC. Its translation is CASSRNRGGGETQYF. Combining the CDR3 with reference TRBV7-6 and TRBJ2-5 gives the whole variable domain GAGVSQSPRYKVTKRGQDVALRCDPISGHVSLYWYRQALGQGPEFLTYFNYEAQQDKSGLPNDRFSAERPEGSISTLTIQRTEQRDSAMYRCASSRNRGGGETQYFGPGTRLLVL.

For this clonotype: Its ends do not fully match the called genes, so a read error is possible. CDR3 in amino acids: CASSEVGEQYF. As DNA, the CDR3 is TGTGCTAGCAGCGAGGTAGGCGAGCAGTACTTC. The rearrangement uses TRBV2 and TRBJ2-7; D not resolved. The length of the CDR3 is 11 residues. Germline-derived CDR1 and CDR2 are SNHLY and FYNNEI.

This clonotype was seen a few times. The rearrangement links TRBV7-2 to TRBJ1-6; D is unclear. The CDR3 contains 14 residues. V was clipped by 6 bases and J by 6 bases, with 12 bases between them. Germline V gives CDR1 SGHTA, CDR2 FQGNSA. Here the CDR3 DNA reads TGTGCCAGCAGGATACCAGATGGTAATTCACCCCTCCACTTT. This encodes CASRIPDGNSPLHF.

Many counts were recorded for this clonotype. This chain joins TRBV7-2 and TRBJ2-3; 9 bases agree with TRBD2. The germline gives CDR1 SGHTA, CDR2 FQGNSA. The CDR3 extends over 17 amino acids. Trimming took 6 bases from V and 0 from J; bases not matched to a gene: 10. The CDR3, as DNA: TGTGCCAGCAGACCAGATATAGCGGGAGCCAGCACAGATACGCAGTATTTT. It encodes CASRPDIAGASTDTQYF. Variable domain in full (rest from reference TRBV7-2 and TRBJ2-3): GAGVSQSPSNKVTEKGKDVELRCDPISGHTALYWYRQSLGQGLEFLIYFQGNSAPDKSGLPSDRFSAERTGGSVSTLTIQRTQQEDSAVYLCASRPDIAGASTDTQYFGPGTRLTVL.

This clonotype was detected ten times or more. V and J are TRBV7-9 and TRBJ2-1, with no clear D. Germline loops: CDR1 SEHNR, CDR2 FQNEAQ (reference sequence). The CDR3 has 20 amino acids. Deletions cut 4 bases from V and 1 base from J, with 26 bases between. Written as DNA, the CDR3 is TGTGCCAGCAGCTCGGCAGGTCAATCGGGCCGCCGAGGATCCTACAATGAGCAGTTCTTC. Translating gives CASSSAGQSGRRGSYNEQFF.

The chain joins TRBV6-1 to TRBJ2-1, with 7 bases that match TRBD1. The CDR3 runs 14 residues. Germline lookup yields CDR1 MNHNS and CDR2 SASEGT. V shed 5 bases and J 4 bases; nucleotides not matched to a gene: 5. The CDR3 loop reads CASSPTGDYNEQFF. DNA for the CDR3: TGTGCCAGCAGTCCCACAGGGGATTACAATGAGCAGTTCTTC.

This clonotype turned up a few times. The V call is TRBV7-6, the J call TRBJ1-5; D is ambiguous. Trimming left V 5 bases short and J 6 bases short, with 11 bases between. The CDR3 consists of 13 residues. The germline V gene encodes CDR1 SGHVS and CDR2 FNYEAQ. The CDR3 bases are TGTGCCAGCAGCGCCGCGGGCGGTCAGCCCCAGCATTTT. It codes for CASSAAGGQPQHF.

CDR3 coding DNA: TGTGCCAGCATCTCGAGCCGGGAGCAGTACTTC. Translation: CASISSREQYF. The V gene is TRBV2, the J gene TRBJ2-7; D not certain. This CDR3 region has 11 residues. Germline values: CDR1 SNHLY, CDR2 FYNNEI. V was shortened by 7 bases and J by 7 bases, with 11 bases between the two germline ends.